This is a list of T cell receptor beta chains from one sample in a study of cytomegalovirus exposure and HLA in healthy donors. The table came from immunoSEQ multiplex PCR; TCRdb's copy has only in-frame clones and leaves some out. The sample records 150,000 or so clones, around 84% being singletons. Specimen: PBMCs. These receptors came from a human donor in good health. CDR3s include the opening cysteine and the closing phenylalanine or tryptophan. Fields, in order: clone size, J gene, D gene, V gene, CDR3 DNA, CDR3 protein. D genes are given only for firm matches. For some rows the clone size is stated as once, few or many, or as a class when expanded; others skip it.

once TRBJ1-5 NA TRBV19 TGTGCCAGTAGTATACTCGGGACACCTAATCAGCCCCAGCATTTT CASSILGTPNQPQHF
NA TRBJ2-5 NA TRBV6-5 TGTGCCAGCAGTTACTCGGGAGTAATCCAAGAGACCCAGTACTTC CASSYSGVIQETQYF
NA TRBJ2-1 NA TRBV11-2 TGTGCCAGCAGAGCCCTATTAGGGTATAGCGGAGAGCAGTTCTTC CASRALLGYSGEQFF
NA TRBJ2-7 NA TRBV6-6 TGTGCCAGCGGGGCAGGGTACGAGCAGTACTTC CASGAGYEQYF
NA TRBJ1-5 TRBD1 TRBV6-1 TGTGCCAGCAGCGACAGGGGCAGGGATCAGCCCCAGCATTTT CASSDRGRDQPQHF
NA TRBJ1-1 NA TRBV4-1 TGCGCCAGCAGCCTCCGGGAGGCCATGAACACTGAAGCTTTCTTT CASSLREAMNTEAFF
once TRBJ1-2 TRBD1 TRBV11-2 TGTGCCAGCAGCTCGGACAGGGAGGGTCTCTATGGCTACACCTTC CASSSDREGLYGYTF
NA TRBJ1-5 NA TRBV6-6 TGTGCCAGCAGTTATTCCCAGGGGCCCCAGCATTTT CASSYSQGPQHF
NA TRBJ2-5 NA TRBV5-6 TGTGCCAGCAGCTTAACTGGGGCTGAAGAGACCCAGTACTTC CASSLTGAEETQYF
NA TRBJ1-1 TRBD1 TRBV6-5 TGTGCCAGCAGTTACAACCGGGACAGTGAAGCTTTCTTT CASSYNRDSEAFF
NA TRBJ2-5 NA TRBV6-5 TGTGCCAGCAGTTACAAGGGGACAAATCAAGAGACCCAGTACTTC CASSYKGTNQETQYF
once TRBJ2-5 TRBD1 TRBV5-5 TGTGCCAGCAGCTTTTGGGACAGGGACGTGGAGACCCAGTACTTC CASSFWDRDVETQYF
NA TRBJ1-2 TRBD1 TRBV5-6 TGTGCCAGCATCCCGGGACAGCAAATGGATGGCTACACCTTC CASIPGQQMDGYTF
NA TRBJ2-2 TRBD2 TRBV28 TGTGCCAGCAGCTCCACTAGCGGGAGGCCTCGTAGGGCCGGGGAGCTGTTTTTT CASSSTSGRPRRAGELFF
NA TRBJ2-5 NA TRBV5-1 TGCGCCAGCAGCTTGGATAGGGGCGCCCGGGAGACCCAGTACTTC CASSLDRGARETQYF
NA TRBJ2-5 NA TRBV13 TGTGCCAGCAGCTTCGGTACCCAAGAGACCCAGTACTTC CASSFGTQETQYF
NA TRBJ1-1 NA TRBV7-9 TGTGCCAGCAGTGAGGACAGCTTTAACACTGAAGCTTTCTTT CASSEDSFNTEAFF
once TRBJ1-1 TRBD1 TRBV18 TGTGCCAGCTCAGCGACAGGGCGTCAGATCACTGAAGCTTTCTTT CASSATGRQITEAFF
NA TRBJ1-3 NA TRBV6-5 TGTGCCAGCAGCAACCTAGCCACCATATATTTT CASSNLATIYF
NA TRBJ1-1 NA TRBV4-1 TGCGCCAGCAGCCCCCAGGTGAACACTGAAGCTTTCTTT CASSPQVNTEAFF
NA TRBJ2-1 NA TRBV28 TGTGCCAGCAGTCCTCAGATATATGAGCAGTTCTTC CASSPQIYEQFF
NA TRBJ2-1 NA TRBV11-2 TGTGCCAGCAGCTTACTCCAGGGCGACTTATACAATGAGCAGTTCTTC CASSLLQGDLYNEQFF
once TRBJ2-1 NA TRBV6-6 TGTGCCAGCAGTGAGCGGAGCCAGCAGTTCTTC CASSERSQQFF
NA TRBJ1-1 NA TRBV5-1 TGCGCCAGCAGCTTGGATCGTGAAGCTTTCTTT CASSLDREAFF
NA TRBJ1-1 NA TRBV5-1 TGCGCCAGCAGCTTCCGGGAAGGGACTGAAGCTTTCTTT CASSFREGTEAFF
NA TRBJ2-7 NA TRBV7-2 TGTGCCAGCAGCATCTCCGGAAGGGGCTACGAGCAGTACTTC CASSISGRGYEQYF
once TRBJ1-5 NA TRBV9 TGTGCCAGCAGCGTAGCTAATCAGCCCCAGCATTTT CASSVANQPQHF
few TRBJ1-6 NA TRBV10-3 TGTGCCATCAGTGAGTCATGGCAGTCGTCACCCCTCCACTTT CAISESWQSSPLHF
NA TRBJ2-3 NA TRBV27 TGTGCCAGCAGTTTACCCTACACAGATACGCAGTATTTT CASSLPYTDTQYF
NA TRBJ1-4 NA TRBV5-5 TGTGCCAGCAGCTTGGTAGGGACTTTGAAAGAAAAACTGTTTTTT CASSLVGTLKEKLFF
NA TRBJ2-7 TRBD1 TRBV14 TGTGCCAGCAGCCAAGGGAGGACAGGGGGCTACGAGCAGTACTTC CASSQGRTGGYEQYF
NA TRBJ2-1 TRBD2 TRBV5-6 TGTGCCAGCAGCTTCACTAGCGGGAATTACAATGAGCAGTTCTTC CASSFTSGNYNEQFF
NA TRBJ2-1 NA TRBV5-6 TGTGCCAGCAGCTTAGGCGGGACGGGTGAGCAGTTCTTC CASSLGGTGEQFF
NA TRBJ2-3 TRBD1 TRBV5-1 TGCGCCAGCAGCTTGGGTTGGGGCGACAGGGCAGATACGCAGTATTTT CASSLGWGDRADTQYF
NA TRBJ2-6 NA TRBV10-1 TGCGCCAGCAGTGAGGCGGGGGCCAACGTCCTGACTTTC CASSEAGANVLTF
NA TRBJ2-2 TRBD2 TRBV27 TGTGCCAGCAGGGTTTTGGCTAGCGGGAGAGGCGGGGAGCTGTTTTTT CASRVLASGRGGELFF
NA TRBJ1-5 NA TRBV6-6 TGTGCCAGCAGTTACAGGGGGGGTGGTCAGCCCCAGCATTTT CASSYRGGGQPQHF
NA TRBJ1-6 NA TRBV5-1 TGCGCCAGCAGCTTGTTTCTCAGGGTTGGAAATTCACCCCTCCACTTT CASSLFLRVGNSPLHF
NA TRBJ2-5 TRBD2 TRBV5-4 TGTGCCAGCAGCTCCCGATTAGCGGGAGTTAGAGAGACCCAGTACTTC CASSSRLAGVRETQYF
once TRBJ1-5 NA TRBV30 TGTGCCTGGAGTGGTCAGAACAATCAGCCCCAGCATTTT CAWSGQNNQPQHF
NA TRBJ2-7 NA TRBV2 TGTGCCAGCAGTGAAGCCCAGGGTATAACCTACGAGCAGTACTTC CASSEAQGITYEQYF
NA TRBJ2-7 NA TRBV5-1 TGCGCCAGCAGCTTGGGGGAGACCCACTCCTACGAGCAGTACTTC CASSLGETHSYEQYF
NA TRBJ1-1 NA TRBV29-1 TGCAGCGTTGAGGTGGACTCTTCTGAAGCTTTCTTT CSVEVDSSEAFF
once TRBJ2-3 TRBD1 TRBV29-1 TGCAGCGTCCCTAGGGGGCGGACGGGTACAGATACGCAGTATTTT CSVPRGRTGTDTQYF
once TRBJ2-1 TRBD2 TRBV5-1 TGCGCCAGCAGCGTAGCCACTAGCGTCTATTACAATGAGCAGTTCTTC CASSVATSVYYNEQFF
NA TRBJ2-3 TRBD2 TRBV5-4 TGTGCCAGCAGCCGGACTAGCGGGAGAGAGGGAACAGATACGCAGTATTTT CASSRTSGREGTDTQYF
once TRBJ2-5 TRBD2 TRBV7-9 TGTGCCAGCAGCCTAGCGGCCTCACAAGAGACCCAGTACTTC CASSLAASQETQYF
NA TRBJ2-6 NA TRBV7-6 TGTGCCAGCAGCTTATCCCCATCTGGGGCCAACGTCCTGACTTTC CASSLSPSGANVLTF
once TRBJ1-2 TRBD1 TRBV29-1 TGCAGCGTTGAAACAGGGGGCGCTAACTATGGCTACACCTTC CSVETGGANYGYTF
NA TRBJ2-6 TRBD2 TRBV12-5 TGTGCTAGTGGTTTGAGCGGGAGCTCTGGGGCCAACGTCCTGACTTTC CASGLSGSSGANVLTF
NA TRBJ2-1 TRBD2 TRBV7-6 TGTGCCAGCAGCTTAGCAGCGGGAGGAGCCAATGAGCAGTTCTTC CASSLAAGGANEQFF
NA TRBJ1-1 NA TRBV20-1 TGCAGTGCTAGAGATCCTACGCGGGCTTTCTTT CSARDPTRAFF
NA TRBJ1-5 NA TRBV6-5 TGTGCCAGCAGTTACACTACCTATAGCAATCAGCCCCAGCATTTT CASSYTTYSNQPQHF
NA TRBJ1-5 NA TRBV2 TGTGCCAGCAGTGAGGGACTTGTCTGGGGCAATCAGCCCCAGCATTTT CASSEGLVWGNQPQHF
once TRBJ2-5 NA TRBV5-4 TGTGCCAGCAGCTGGGAGCAGACCCAGTACTTC CASSWEQTQYF
NA TRBJ1-2 TRBD1 TRBV5-1 TGCGCCAGCAGCTTGGATCGGCAGGGGGCCGCCGGCTACACCTTC CASSLDRQGAAGYTF
NA TRBJ1-1 NA TRBV7-9 TGTGCCAGCAGCTTTGCGCGGGGGTCAGGCACTGAAGCTTTCTTT CASSFARGSGTEAFF
once TRBJ1-6 TRBD1 TRBV4-1 TGCGCCAGCCGCGGGACAGGGGGCCTATCCCTCCACTTT CASRGTGGLSLHF
few TRBJ1-2 TRBD1 TRBV7-3 TGTGCCAGCAGACTTGGGACAGGCTCTGGCTACACCTTC CASRLGTGSGYTF